The clone carrying this TCR beta chain occurred many times. Its matching antigen is unknown. As it was prepared, the TCRbeta library received unique molecular identifiers. TCRdb re-derived calls from the PCR reads in MiXCR, one entry per CDR3 protein. The sample lists roughly 100,000 distinct CDR3 sequences; 7.5% to 9.5% were seen once. This sample is part of a study of T-cell reconstitution after alpha-beta-depleted transplantation in children. The CDR3 has 14 residues. V was shortened by 6 bases and J by 4 bases, with 12 bases between the two germline ends. Study observations and caveats: A year had passed since transplant, and T-cell counts and diversity by then came mostly from newly produced T cells. After transplant, high TCRbeta diversity at day 60 in some patients arose from surviving recipient T cells and thymic progenitors. Expanded graft clones, several hundred of them, were reportedly the source of alpha-beta T cells about two months after transplant.

The clonotype originates from a boy younger than 10 with acute lymphoblastic leukemia, due to receive a stem cell transplant. The chain employs TRBV12-3 or TRBV12-4 and TRBJ1-4, with TRBD1 as a possible D gene (5 bases). The sequencing here drew on PBMCs, taken before TCRalphabeta/CD19-depleted stem cell transplant. CDR3 sequence reads: CASRPRAGNEKLFF. DNA for the CDR3: TGTGCCAGCAGACCCAGGGCCGGTAATGAAAAACTGTTTTTT.